This TCR beta chain was documented in a study of cytomegalovirus exposure and HLA in healthy donors (dated by TCRdb to about 2017). Regarding the study in general: According to an earlier analysis of several hundred of the donors, 150 million to 200 million T cells yielded roughly 110 million unique TCR beta sequences and about 300 Gb of sequence data. An early release that covered about 600 HLA-typed donors contained approximately 300 gigabases of sequencing data and tens of millions of unique TCR sequences. The genetic ancestry cluster associated with self-reported Caucasian donors included 81% of the 300 to 450 genotyped donors. The aim of the study was to test whether cataloging public T cell receptors could identify signatures of past pathogen exposure. The T cell repertoires of 700 or so subjects were profiled by immunosequencing and related to cytomegalovirus serostatus. In addition to the first cohort of approximately 670 subjects, a separate validation cohort of 120 different subjects was used. To predict cytomegalovirus infection status, the study combined high-throughput TCR immunosequencing, statistical association of individual TCRs with disease status, and machine learning. To study patterns of TCR occurrence, a later analysis re-analyzed previously published TCR beta repertoires from 666 donors and added high-resolution HLA genotyping. Rather than using new phenotypic data, the later analysis identified candidate immune exposures from TCR beta sequences and from how often those sequences occurred across donors. An earlier analysis of 587 of the donors used high-throughput TCR beta sequencing to judge whether each TCR beta V gene segment behaved as functional or pseudogenic. Donor age, sex, ethnicity and CMV serostatus were collected together with the repertoire data. In a later genetic analysis, genome-wide SNP genotypes for about 65% of the roughly 700 donors were used, and that subset was treated as a discovery cohort. Every repertoire in the discovery cohort had been generated on one and the same sequencing platform. HLA typing included class I and class II loci at four-digit resolution. Typing coverage varied by locus: 629-630 donors for A, B, C, DRB1 and DQB1; approximately 520 for DQA1; about 600 for DPA1; approximately 490 for DPB1. Roughly 5 DR-DQ haplotypes were handled as single units for association and clustering, since linkage in the cohort was strong. Among some 410 genotyped donors of the cohort, an average of about 220,000 unique TCR beta nucleotide sequences was sequenced per donor, of which 15% to 20% were non-productive. The study at large found these results: This cohort had only TCR beta chains sequenced, and the lack of alpha or paired-chain data limited which features could be detected. In vitro tests confirmed that a few of the cytomegalovirus-associated TCR beta chains recognize cytomegalovirus antigens. While some public TCRs were present in many individuals, most TCR sequences turned up only very rarely across donors. Because some donors lacked HLA typing at each locus, the association tests relied only on the typed subset. The earlier analysis of approximately 590 of the donors excluded some 16 rarely observed V segments, including chromosome 9 orphons, because counts were too low. The 87-base-pair reads could not distinguish some IMGT-functional V segments, including TRBV6-2 and TRBV6-3, so those segments were excluded. A later analysis found that most CMV-associated TCR beta chains appeared HLA-restricted, with HLA associations seemingly driven largely by CMV exposure. Roughly uniform sequencing depth across donors was assumed in presence/absence analyses, although this assumption may not hold. Assigning TCR associations to individual alleles was difficult when HLA alleles, especially DR and DQ, strongly co-occurred. The study listed 150 to 200 TCR beta chains as associated with cytomegalovirus. The sequencing pipeline was judged likely to have produced a cluster of highly shared sequence variants as a technical artifact. CMV serostatus was the only immune exposure information available for the cohort. A later genetic analysis reported fewer N-insertions in productive TCRs among donors in an Asian-associated ancestry cluster than the roughly 720-donor mean. Correlated functional status among segregating V segments might be attributable to linkage disequilibrium, but an unknown experimental factor could not be ruled out. In a later analysis, 15,000 to 20,000 TCR beta sequences were associated with specific HLA alleles at a false discovery rate of 0.05. The authors suggested that the approach could potentially be generalized to other disease states and immunological phenotypes. A further reported finding was that TCR beta sequences accurately predicted the HLA-A and HLA-B alleles for most subjects in the first cohort. V-gene and J-gene trimming of TCR beta chains was associated with a missense DCLRE1C variant in a later genetic analysis, and the association was replicated in an independent cohort. The classifier was reported to diagnose cytomegalovirus status with high specificity and sensitivity in both the original cohort and the validation cohort. In a later analysis, TCR association rates were found to vary across HLA loci, with the most associated TCRs seen for DRB1 alleles and the fewest for HLA-C alleles. In a later analysis, several top co-occurrence clusters were reported to appear linked to parvovirus B19, influenza, CMV and Epstein-Barr virus. In a later analysis, HLA-associated TCR beta chains were found to be more clonally expanded and to have lower generation probabilities than equally common non-associated chains. Broadly in line with IMGT annotations, most TCR beta V segments showed up in productive rearrangements about 87% or about 30% of the time in an earlier analysis of 450 to 750 of the donors.

Worth noting for this clone: This receptor's antigen is unknown.

Germline trimming amounts to 5 bases on V and 5 bases on J, with 9 as the count of junction bases outside the gene matches. Measured from the cysteine to the phenylalanine, the CDR3 is 15 residues long. The only DNA kept is the CDR3, 45 bases in frame from the first base. CDR1 is given as SGHTA and CDR2 as FQGTGA, both from the germline V gene. The cohort was made up of about 610 healthy bone marrow donors. At the time of sampling, every cohort member was nominally healthy, though immune exposures that went unrecorded were likely present. The donor tested CMV seropositive, placing the donor among the 250 to 300 seropositive members of the cohort. A peripheral blood sample was collected from each donor, and TCR beta sequencing was performed on peripheral blood mononuclear cells. The Qiagen DNeasy Blood Extraction Kit was used to extract genomic DNA from the blood cell samples. Receptor libraries were prepared by the immunoSEQ multiplex PCR assay. For the multiplex PCR, a mixture combining 60 forward primers for TCR Vbeta segments and 13 reverse primers for TCR Jbeta segments was used. The CDR3 region of rearranged TCR beta genes was amplified from genomic DNA with a multiplex PCR assay. The Illumina HiSeq System was used to sequence the amplified TCR beta libraries as 87-base-pair reads. In the source study's methods: In a later analysis, tens of millions of unique TCR beta chains were counted across the 650 to 750 repertoires, and around 11 million of these chains were shared by at least two donors. Raw reads were error-corrected and collapsed into unique sequences with a nearest-neighbor algorithm that merged closely related sequences to remove PCR and sequencing errors. Alignment of CDR3 sequences to IMGT reference sequences was used to assign V, D and J gene segments. For a sequence to be retained, a match of at least six nucleotides to both a V gene segment and a J gene segment was required. A rearrangement counted as productive if the CDR3 had no stop codons and remained in frame with V and J, and every other rearrangement counted as non-productive. Following IMGT convention, CDR3 was defined as the stretch from the second conserved V-encoded cysteine up to the conserved J-encoded phenylalanine. In an earlier analysis of around 640 of the donors, sequences lacking an unambiguous match to a single V gene segment were excluded. In an earlier analysis of approximately 590 of the donors, a V segment was called functional when productive rearrangements were above 56.7%, and segregating when the standard deviation between donors exceeded 5%. A statistical classification framework was built to diagnose cytomegalovirus status from the catalog of TCR beta chain sequences. A later analysis assigned V and J genes by comparing TCR nucleotide sequences with IMGT/GENE-DB human TR gene sequences. Using the TCRdist pipeline, a later analysis assigned CDR3 sequences along with most-parsimonious VDJ recombination scenarios. In a later analysis, each TCR beta chain was defined by its CDR3 amino acid sequence together with its V-gene family, and reads lacking a unique V-gene family were excluded. To address suspected cross-contamination and a sequencing artifact, a later analysis removed 592 highly shared, low-generation-probability nucleotide sequences. A later analysis calculated a clonal expansion index for each public chain from normalized within-repertoire ranks of inferred template counts. A later analysis computed generation probabilities with a VDJ recombination model fitted to out-of-frame rearrangements, and checked the results against IGoR. In a later analysis, hypergeometric tests were used to score TCR-TCR, TCR-HLA and TCR-CMV co-occurrence, with a repertoire-size bias correction applied to TCR pairs. In a later analysis, false discovery rates were estimated by permuting HLA or CMV assignments 20 times. In a later analysis, co-occurring TCRs were grouped using DBSCAN, and TCRdist sequence similarity was added for clustering within HLA-allele-positive subsets. Repertoires with fewer than 30,000 or more than 120,000 public chains were left out of co-occurrence clustering, as were roughly five repertoires with anomalous nucleotide sharing. The immuneACCESS repertoire file appears here via TCRdb, limited to in-frame rearrangements. These files lack a portion of the clones; in checked studies, under half of the deficit traces to unresolved V genes, and the cause of the others is not known. That table gives V, J and clone size, and the DNA gave D and trimming. This sample's records show 150,000 to 200,000 clones. The top ten clones comprise around 0.8% of the sample.

Material for sequencing was PBMCs. The rearrangement combines TRBV7-3 with TRBJ2-5; TRBD2 agrees with 9 junctional bases. This clonotype originated in a woman aged 18-30 years in good health and CMV-seropositive. In nucleotide form, the sequence is TGTGCCAGCAGCCCGACTAGCGGCGGGGGGGAGACCCAGTACTTC. It encodes CASSPTSGGGETQYF.